The 6 T cell receptor beta chains below were found in one sample sequenced in a study of control samples from healthy donors and cancer patients. The protocol was immunoSEQ multiplex PCR, while the TCRdb copy is restricted to in-frame clones and leaves out a portion. The sample includes approximately 100,000 clones, over 85% of them seen just once. Sequenced material: blood. These TCRs come from a human donor in good health. The donor label of this sample is uncertain.

The rearrangement uses TRBV29-1 and TRBJ1-1; D gene uncertain. Germline CDR1 and CDR2: SQVTM and ANQGSEA. Trimming removed 3 bases from V and 8 bases from J, with 16 bases in between. The length of the CDR3 is 13 residues. CDR3 region: CSVESGFTKEAFF. Here the CDR3 DNA reads TGCAGCGTTGAGTCGGGGTTTACTAAGGAAGCTTTCTTT.

The chain carries TRBV10-3 and TRBJ2-2, with D possibly matching TRBD2 (5 bases). This CDR3 comprises 12 residues. Trimming took 4 bases from V and 7 from J, leaving 7 bases between them. Germline V gene sequence: CDR1 ENHRY, CDR2 SYGVKD. CDR3 sequence: CAISGGSGELFF. CDR3 nucleotides: TGTGCCATCAGTGGTGGGAGCGGGGAGCTGTTTTTT.

The rearrangement uses TRBV6-1 and TRBJ1-1; D uncertain. Trimming left V 2 bases short and J 2 bases short, with 6 bases between. CDR1 and CDR2 (germline): MNHNS, SASEGT. The CDR3 contains 13 residues. The CDR3, as DNA: TGTGCCAGCAGTGAACCGGTTAACACTGAAGCTTTCTTT. Translated: CASSEPVNTEAFF.

This chain links TRBV19 with TRBJ1-6; 7 bases are a match to TRBD1. Trimming removed 1 base from V and 4 bases from J; junction bases left unmatched: 4. The CDR3 sequence is 16 residues long. The germline gives CDR1 LNHDA, CDR2 SQIVND (reference sequence). The CDR3 spells CASSIARDSYNSPLHF. CDR3 in DNA: TGTGCCAGTAGTATAGCCCGGGACAGTTATAATTCACCCCTCCACTTT.

This sequence joins TRBV11-3 and TRBJ2-1, with a possible D match to TRBD1 (5 bases). V gave up 0 bases and J gave up 1 base, with 10 bases separating them. This CDR3 region has 16 residues. Germline V gene sequence: CDR1 SGHNT, CDR2 YENEEA. Here the CDR3 DNA reads TGTGCCAGCAGCTTAGACAGACAGCAATCCTACAATGAGCAGTTCTTC. This encodes CASSLDRQQSYNEQFF.

The chain has TRBV7-6 and TRBJ2-5; 7 nucleotides align to TRBD2. Germline V gene data show CDR1 as SGHVS and CDR2 as FNYEAQ. The CDR3 has 15 residues. J lost 5 bases, V lost 5 bases, and 11 bases had no gene match. The CDR3 reads CASSPTTSYDETQYF. CDR3 nucleotides: TGTGCCAGCAGCCCGACGACTAGCTACGACGAGACCCAGTACTTC.